One sample yielded the 13 T cell receptor beta chains listed below, sequenced in a study of blood T cell repertoires in COVID-19 (dated by TCRdb to about 2020). Libraries were constructed by the immunoSEQ multiplex PCR assay. Entries here come from immuneACCESS through TCRdb and include only in-frame sequences with V and J called. Some clones fail to appear in such tables; in the studies checked, an unresolved V gene covers under half of the shortfall, and the cause of the remainder is unknown. Here the sample has 35,000 to 50,000 clones; 70% to 90% occur a single time. The ten largest clonotypes hold roughly 15% of the sample. Sequenced material: peripheral blood. The source is a human donor in a cohort sampled during active COVID-19.

The rearrangement uses TRBV3-1 (or the pseudogene TRBV3-2) and TRBJ1-1; 9 nucleotides agree with TRBD1. J was trimmed by 5 bases and V by 3 bases; bases with no gene match: 7. The CDR3 contains 15 residues. Germline-derived CDR1 and CDR2 are LGHDT and YNNKEL (reference sequence). The CDR3 bases are TGTGCCAGCAGCCAGACCGGGACAGGGACTACTGAAGCTTTCTTT. This gives the protein CASSQTGTGTTEAFF.

The J gene is TRBJ1-4, the V gene TRBV18; perhaps TRBD1 as D (6 bases). This CDR3 region has 15 residues. The V gene lost 1 base and the J gene lost 8 bases, with 14 bases spanning the gap. The germline gives CDR1 KGHSH, CDR2 LQKENI. The CDR3 loop is CASSPREGRGEKLFF. CDR3 nucleotide sequence: TGTGCCAGCTCACCACGTGAAGGCAGGGGAGAAAAACTGTTTTTT.

The chain joins TRBV7-2 to TRBJ1-2, with 8 nucleotides matching TRBD1. This CDR3 is 15 amino acids long. The germline V gene has CDR1 SGHTA and CDR2 FQGNSA. The V gene end was trimmed by 5 bases and the J gene end by 7 bases; junction bases not matched to a gene: 12. The CDR3 region is CASSQSGQGLPGYTF. For the CDR3, the DNA is TGTGCCAGCAGCCAGAGTGGACAGGGTTTGCCTGGCTACACCTTC.

V and J are TRBV2 and TRBJ1-2; 7 positions agree with TRBD1. Per the germline V gene, CDR1 is SNHLY and CDR2 is FYNNEI. The CDR3 totals 14 residues. The V and J ends lost 7 bases and 6 bases, in that order; junction bases with no gene match: 11. The CDR3 here is CASNLLGGQNGYTF. CDR3 bases: TGTGCCAGCAATCTACTGGGGGGACAGAATGGCTACACCTTC. Together with reference TRBV2 and TRBJ1-2, the CDR3 gives the full variable domain: EPEVTQTPSHQVTQMGQEVILRCVPISNHLYFYWYRQILGQKVEFLVSFYNNEISEKSEIFDDQFSVERPDGSNFTLKIRSTKLEDSAMYFCASNLLGGQNGYTFGSGTRLTVV.

This clone was seen once. The J gene is TRBJ2-5, the V gene TRBV3-1 (or the pseudogene TRBV3-2); tentatively, D is TRBD2 (6 bases). Germline CDR1 is LGHDT and CDR2 is YNNKEL (reference sequence). Trimming shortened V by 3 bases and J by 3 bases, and 14 bases separated the two germline ends. This CDR3 spans 15 amino acids. The CDR3 region has the DNA TGTGCCAGCAGCCATAGAACTAGCCAAAAAGAGACCCAGTACTTC. Translation gives CASSHRTSQKETQYF.

CDR3 protein: CASSFGRAEGEQYF. CDR3 nucleotides: TGCGCCAGCAGCTTCGGCAGGGCGGAAGGCGAGCAGTACTTC. This chain joins TRBV5-1 and TRBJ2-7, with D possibly matching TRBD1 (5 bases). V was clipped by 2 bases and J by 6 bases, with 15 bases between them. The CDR3 has 14 amino acids. Germline-derived CDR1 and CDR2 are SGHRS and YFSETQ.

The J gene is TRBJ1-2, the V gene TRBV4-2; the D gene is possibly TRBD1 (5 bases). V lost 3 bases to trimming and J lost 1 base, with 12 bases between them. Germline assignment: CDR1 LGHNA and CDR2 YNFKEQ. The CDR3 spans 15 residues. For the CDR3, the DNA is TGTGCCAGCAGCCAGGACCTGACAGTTAACTATGGCTACACCTTC. Residues: CASSQDLTVNYGYTF.

V and J are TRBV7-7 and TRBJ2-5, with a possible D match to TRBD2 (5 bases). Germline V CDR1 and CDR2: SSHAT, FNYEAQ (reference sequence). V lost 4 bases to trimming and J lost 5 bases, with 14 bases between them. CDR3 length: 14 amino acids. The CDR3 nucleotides read TGTGCCAGCAGCTCCTCACTAGTAGACGAGACCCAGTACTTC. Encoded protein: CASSSSLVDETQYF.

The genes are TRBV29-1 and TRBJ2-1; 7 bases map to TRBD2. V gave up 6 bases and J gave up 0 bases; unmatched junction bases: 5. The germline V gene has CDR1 SQVTM and CDR2 ANQGSEA. The CDR3 is made up of 14 amino acids. The CDR3 spells CSVEGGSSYNEQFF. As DNA, the CDR3 is TGCAGCGTCGAGGGCGGGAGCTCCTACAATGAGCAGTTCTTC.

The chain joins TRBV28 to TRBJ2-6, with 10 bases matching TRBD1. With V trimmed by 4 bases and J by 4 bases, 7 bases remained unmatched. Germline CDR1 and CDR2: MDHEN and SYDVKM. The CDR3 has 17 residues. CDR3: CASSSPGQGTGANVLTF. The DNA of the CDR3 is TGTGCCAGCAGTTCCCCGGGACAGGGGACCGGGGCCAACGTCCTGACTTTC. The variable domain in full, completed from reference TRBV28 and TRBJ2-6, reads DVKVTQSSRYLVKRTGEKVFLECVQDMDHENMFWYRQDPGLGLRLIYFSYDVKMKEKGDIPEGYSVSREKKERFSLILESASTNQTSMYLCASSSPGQGTGANVLTFGAGSRLTVL.

This chain links TRBV12-5 with TRBJ2-2; 8 bases align to TRBD2. The V gene end was trimmed by 2 bases and the J gene end by 4 bases; junction bases not matched to a gene: 6. The V gene's germline CDR1 is LGHNT and CDR2 FRNRAP. The CDR3 is 16 residues long. The CDR3 region has the DNA TGTGCTAGTGGTTTGTCGGGAGGGGGTTTCACCGGGGAGCTGTTTTTT. It codes for CASGLSGGGFTGELFF.

The V call is TRBV5-1, the J call TRBJ1-1; 10 positions agree with TRBD1. The germline gives CDR1 SGHRS, CDR2 YFSETQ. The V segment lost 5 bases and the J segment 3 bases; nucleotides outside the gene matches: 4. This CDR3 is 14 amino acids long. As DNA, the CDR3 is TGCGCCAGCAGTGCCGGGACAGGGGACACTGAAGCTTTCTTT. Translation gives CASSAGTGDTEAFF.

This clone occurred a few times. This sequence joins TRBV7-9 and TRBJ2-1; TRBD2 matches at 7 bases. Germline V lookup: CDR1 SEHNR, CDR2 FQNEAQ (reference sequence). CDR3 length: 13 amino acids. V gave up 11 bases and J gave up 5 bases; unmatched junction bases: 9. As DNA, the CDR3 is TGTGCCTTTAGCCTAGCGGCTCACAATGAGCAGTTCTTC. It encodes CAFSLAAHNEQFF.